This T cell receptor beta chain was sequenced in a study of lymphopenia after photon versus proton radiotherapy (dated by TCRdb to between 2017 and 2020). Regarding the complete study: Photon and proton radiation therapy were compared by the study for their immunological effects in patients with gastrointestinal tumors who developed high-grade lymphopenia. The cohort comprised approximately 21 patients with gastrointestinal tumors who received either photon or proton therapy and then developed lymphopenia. The study was designed to characterize how the impact on the immune system differs between the two radiation modalities.

Notes on this clone: Its antigen specificity is not known. Qualities for individual bases were not recorded, and no much larger clone is one base off.

Overall results and qualifications from the work: The survival association was assessed only in patients who died, and the authors presented better survival with proton therapy as a possibility rather than a demonstrated result. Across the cohort, among patients who died, a greater drop in TCR diversity after the nadir was inversely correlated with overall survival time. Once the lymphocyte count had reached its nadir, the repertoires of photon-treated patients showed oligoclonal expansion, particularly of CD8+ Temra cells, and this expansion drove the decline in diversity. Relative stability during treatment was observed in proton-treated patients, whereas loss of naive T cells and TCR diversity and gain of effector/memory populations were observed in photon-treated patients.

Library generation was performed with the immunoSEQ multiplex PCR assay. Alongside multiparametric flow cytometry, deep sequencing of rearranged TCR beta loci was used to profile the T cell repertoires. This is the immuneACCESS table as TCRdb keeps it, with only in-frame sequences that have V and J called. A part of the clones is gone; compared with another copy, unresolved V genes explain less than half, and the rest is unexplained. The table for this sample lists about 83,000 clones; around four fifths of them were counted only once. The biggest ten clones account for over 1.1% of the sample. The receptor was derived from a man aged 60-69 years with pancreatic cancer. This sample comprised peripheral blood, obtained from a patient treated with proton-based radiotherapy.

The bases read TGTGCCAGCTCACCTAAGGGGGCAGTCGACTATGGCTACACCTTC. Translated, it gives CASSPKGAVDYGYTF. The chain links TRBV18 with TRBJ1-2, with 7 junctional bases fitting TRBD1. Spanning cysteine to phenylalanine, the CDR3 consists of 15 amino acids. The retained sequence is limited to the CDR3, 45 bases, with the frame set at the first base. CDR1 KGHSH and CDR2 LQKENI were looked up in the germline V gene. V is cut back by 3 bases and J by 3 bases, with 7 bases in the junction unmatched.